This T cell receptor (beta chain) was documented in a study of post-analysis software for immune sequencing data. Study background: Relapsing-remitting, secondary progressive and progressive-relapsing forms made up the multiple sclerosis disease courses. Findings and caveats of the study: Batch-matched samples strongly co-clustered by F measure. In multiple sclerosis, normalized Chao1 diversity was significantly below that of controls. Roughly 5 TRBV segments, including TRBV5-6, TRBV5-1 and TRBV20-1, were more frequent in patients than controls.

The ends were cut back, 3 bases at V and 4 bases at J, with 15 bases in the middle. This CDR3 is 15 amino acids long. The germline CDR1 and CDR2 sequences are LGHNA and YNFKEQ. Sequencing libraries made from TCR beta cDNA carried unique molecular identifiers. Input populations of 1 to 10 million T cells gave rise to some 500,000 cDNA molecules. MiXCR, applied by TCRdb to the PCR reads, yields one record per CDR3 protein. The sample consists of roughly 870,000 distinct CDR3 sequences, approximately 57% of them appearing once. In the case of this clonotype: Antigen specificity is unknown.

The chain carries TRBV4-2 and TRBJ1-1; TRBD1 might be the D (6 bases). This clonotype originated in a girl aged 10-17 years with multiple sclerosis. Sequencing was done on a sample of blood. DNA for the CDR3: TGTGCCAGCAGCCAGGGGGCTCCTGTAAGCACTGAAGCTTTCTTT. Protein sequence: CASSQGAPVSTEAFF.